This T cell receptor (beta chain) was retrieved from a study of shared clonotypes between healthy human individuals. TCRdb's table, derived via immunoSEQ multiplex PCR, lists solely in-frame clones and lacks some. Of fewer than 3 million clones detected, roughly 92% appear once; the ten largest clones hold 0.3% to 0.4%. Whole-study results and caveats: Larger estimated richness was generally seen in naive subsets than in memory subsets.

With regard to this clone: Its antigen is not identified.

This clonotype was sampled from a man aged 18 to 29 in good health. Some clones in this sample may be carry-over from other donors' samples. The sample consisted of naive CD4+ T cells from PBMCs. The subset: CD45RA+ positively selected.

The CDR3 sequence: CASSLGTSGRAFSTDTQYF. DNA of the CDR3: TGCGCCAGCAGCTTGGGGACTAGCGGGAGGGCCTTTAGCACAGATACGCAGTATTTT. The chain carries TRBV5-1 and TRBJ2-3; TRBD2 aligns across 15 bases. The junction had 5 bases not matched to a gene; V was cut back by 0 bases and J by 0 bases. The CDR3 extends over 19 amino acids. Per germline, CDR1 SGHRS and CDR2 YFSETQ.